This TCR beta chain comes out of a study of blood T cell repertoires in COVID-19. Looking at the study overall: Material from acute and convalescent COVID-19 was sourced from the United States, Italy and Spain. T cells, B-cell-depleted T cells, or PBMCs provided the cDNA or gDNA that served as material.

Measured with immunoSEQ multiplex PCR; TCRdb has only the in-frame clones, and not every one. The sample yields roughly 140,000 clones, more than 65% seen once. The CDR3 is 17 residues long. Germline trimming cut 1 base from V and 4 bases from J; bases unmatched to any gene: 11. Germline V CDR1 and CDR2: LGHNA, YSLEER. This receptor was identified in a woman aged 45 to 65 with acute or convalescent COVID-19. Material: peripheral blood. The rearrangement joins TRBV4-3 to TRBJ2-7; 9 bases fit TRBD2. The CDR3 sequence: CASSQVVVSGRIYEQYF. CDR3 sequence (DNA): TGCGCCAGCAGCCAAGTCGTCGTTAGCGGGAGAATTTACGAGCAGTACTTC.